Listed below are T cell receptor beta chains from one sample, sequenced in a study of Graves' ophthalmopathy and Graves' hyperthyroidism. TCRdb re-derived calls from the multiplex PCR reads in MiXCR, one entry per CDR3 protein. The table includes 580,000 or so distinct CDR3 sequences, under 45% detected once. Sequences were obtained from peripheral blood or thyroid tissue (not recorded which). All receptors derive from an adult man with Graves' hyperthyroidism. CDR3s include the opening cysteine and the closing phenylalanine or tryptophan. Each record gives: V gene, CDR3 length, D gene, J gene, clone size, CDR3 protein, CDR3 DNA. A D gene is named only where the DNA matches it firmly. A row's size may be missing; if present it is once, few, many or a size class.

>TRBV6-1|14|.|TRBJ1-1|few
CASSEVKGNTEAFF
TGTGCCAGCAGTGAAGTTAAAGGGAACACTGAAGCTTTCTTT
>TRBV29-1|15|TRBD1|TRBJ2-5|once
CSVEGLGQDQETQYF
TGCAGCGTTGAAGGGTTGGGACAGGACCAAGAGACCCAGTACTTC
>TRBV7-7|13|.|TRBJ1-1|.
CASSLKQGSEAFF
TGTGCTAGCAGCTTAAAACAGGGCTCTGAAGCTTTCTTT
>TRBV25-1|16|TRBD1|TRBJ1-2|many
CASSVIGGRPNYGYTF
TGTGCCAGCAGTGTTATAGGGGGCCGCCCTAACTATGGCTACACCTTC
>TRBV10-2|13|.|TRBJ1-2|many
CASSEDGIYGYTF
TGCGCCAGCAGTGAGGACGGGATCTATGGCTACACCTTC
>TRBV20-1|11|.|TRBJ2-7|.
CSARESEEQYF
TGCAGTGCTCGAGAGAGCGAGGAGCAGTACTTC
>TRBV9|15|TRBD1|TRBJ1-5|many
CASSVGGGGSQPQHF
TGTGCCAGCAGCGTAGGGGGAGGGGGCAGTCAGCCCCAGCATTTT
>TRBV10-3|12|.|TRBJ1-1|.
CAIRASGTEAFF
TGTGCCATCAGGGCTTCCGGGACTGAAGCTTTCTTT
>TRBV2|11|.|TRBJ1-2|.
CASRGAAGNTF
TGTGCCAGCAGGGGCGCCGCTGGAAACACCTTC
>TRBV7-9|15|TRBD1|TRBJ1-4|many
CASSTTGGNNEKLFF
TGTGCCAGCAGCACGACAGGGGGGAATAATGAAAAACTGTTTTTT
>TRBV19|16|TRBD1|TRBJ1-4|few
CASSLQTGAAYEKLFF
TGTGCCAGTAGTCTCCAGACAGGGGCTGCATACGAAAAACTGTTTTTT
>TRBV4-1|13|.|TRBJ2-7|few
CASSQFGGYEQYF
TGCGCCAGCAGCCAGTTTGGGGGCTACGAGCAGTACTTC
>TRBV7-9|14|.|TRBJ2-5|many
CASSLGVLGETQYF
TGTGCCAGCAGCTTAGGGGTTTTGGGAGAGACCCAGTACTTC
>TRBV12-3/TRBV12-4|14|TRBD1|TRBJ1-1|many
CASSPRQGATEAFF
TGTGCCAGCAGTCCGCGACAGGGGGCGACTGAAGCTTTCTTT
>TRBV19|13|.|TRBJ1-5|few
CASSQGHNQPQHF
TGTGCCAGTAGTCAGGGCCACAATCAGCCCCAGCATTTT
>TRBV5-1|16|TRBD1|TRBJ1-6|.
CASSFAGDRGNSPLHF
TGCGCCAGCAGCTTTGCAGGGGACAGGGGGAATTCACCCCTCCACTTT
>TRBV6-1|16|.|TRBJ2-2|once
CASSEAWGRKTGELFF
TGTGCCAGCAGTGAAGCATGGGGGCGAAAAACCGGGGAGCTGTTTTTT